These T cell receptor beta chains were read from a single sample in a study of vaccination effects on CD4 cells after COVID-19. TCRdb's copy holds only in-frame clones and misses some; the assay was immunoSEQ multiplex PCR. Of some 63,000 clones detected, about 72% appear once; the ten largest clones hold approximately 22%. These TCRs are of unknown antigen specificity. The specimen was CD4+ T cells from PBMCs cultured without peptide, collected before COVID-19 vaccination. Every receptor here comes from a human donor who had a prior SARS-CoV-2 infection. CDR3s include the opening cysteine and the closing phenylalanine or tryptophan. The order of the fields is clone size, J gene, V gene, CDR3 protein. Clone size is given for some rows only: seen once, a few or many times, or a class if the clone is expanded.

NA,TRBJ2-1,TRBV4-3,CASSQKIVSHEQFF
NA,TRBJ1-1,TRBV7-9,CASSLPLGLGSTEAFF
few,TRBJ1-6,TRBV2,CASSDIRDSPLHF
NA,TRBJ1-2,TRBV28,CASSLRFRPNWGYTF
NA,TRBJ1-5,TRBV18,CASSGTGGEPQHF
NA,TRBJ2-4,TRBV9,CASSPSGINIQYF
NA,TRBJ2-2,TRBV7-7,CASSPGTVAGELFF
NA,TRBJ2-3,TRBV11-3,CASSLDGTSDTQYF
NA,TRBJ1-1,TRBV5-1,CASRDGRNTEAFF
few,TRBJ1-6,TRBV6-1,CASSEFEESPLHF
NA,TRBJ2-7,TRBV24-1,CATGTSGSYEQYF
NA,TRBJ1-1,TRBV6-2/TRBV6-3,CASSYSWKQTEAFF
NA,TRBJ2-1,TRBV5-5,CASSTGGGINRRTFYNEQFF
once,TRBJ2-1,TRBV6-5,CASSYHLAGAYNEQFF
NA,TRBJ2-4,TRBV5-1,CASSTGGGELVAKNIQYF
NA,TRBJ1-3,TRBV13,CASGREAGNTIYF
NA,TRBJ1-1,TRBV5-6,CASSLAPGSTEAFF
NA,TRBJ1-6,TRBV7-2,CASSFGIYNSPLHF
NA,TRBJ2-1,TRBV6-6,CASSPPGLAGYNEQFF
NA,TRBJ2-5,TRBV5-6,CASSPMLAGGPRETQYF
NA,TRBJ2-7,TRBV3-1/TRBV3-2,CASSPREGTYEQYF
NA,TRBJ1-5,TRBV19,CASSSPGGQASNQPQHF
NA,TRBJ2-1,TRBV6-2/TRBV6-3,CASSTTPGGSSYNEQFF
NA,TRBJ2-3,TRBV15,CATSRGLGRFTDTQYF
once,TRBJ2-7,TRBV2,CASSEQVDEQYF
NA,TRBJ2-2,TRBV6-5,CASSYPHYGTGELFF
NA,TRBJ2-2,TRBV6-2/TRBV6-3,CASSYSGGRGTGELFF
NA,TRBJ2-1,TRBV15,CATSRADGGYEQFF
NA,TRBJ2-1,TRBV6-5,CASRVTSGSEFF
few,TRBJ2-3,TRBV5-1,CASRGTRSSDTQYF
few,TRBJ1-1,TRBV6-5,CASRPSFGLGTEAFF
NA,TRBJ2-1,TRBV7-9,CASSLDMYHEQFF
few,TRBJ1-6,TRBV19,CASSVTMGDNSPLHF
NA,TRBJ2-6,TRBV4-2,CASSQDLRGLAGANVLTF
NA,TRBJ2-5,TRBV5-4,CATTRGGGLQETQYF